These 4 T cell receptor beta chains were sequenced from one sample in a study of blood T cell repertoires in COVID-19. The assay was immunoSEQ multiplex PCR, and TCRdb's table has in-frame clones only and misses some. The sample yields 360,000 or so clones, nearly 90% seen once. What was sequenced was peripheral blood. These TCRs come from a man younger than 35 with active or convalescent COVID-19.

The chain joins TRBV9 to TRBJ2-3; 7 nucleotides align to TRBD2. The V segment lost 3 bases and the J segment 3 bases; nucleotides outside the gene matches: 4. The CDR3 spans 14 residues. CDR1 and CDR2 (germline): SGDLS, YYNGEE. The CDR3 spells CASSARGETDTQYF. For the CDR3, the DNA is TGTGCCAGCAGCGCACGGGGGGAAACAGATACGCAGTATTTT. The full variable domain, rest sourced from reference TRBV9 and TRBJ2-3, is DSGVTQTPKHLITATGQRVTLRCSPRSGDLSVYWYQQSLDQGLQFLIQYYNGEERAKGNILERFSAQQFPDLHSELNLSSLELGDSALYFCASSARGETDTQYFGPGTRLTVL.

The V gene is TRBV27, the J gene TRBJ2-2; 10 nucleotides agree with TRBD2. J lost 5 bases, V lost 5 bases, and 14 bases had no gene match. CDR1 and CDR2 from the germline V gene are MNHEY and SMNVEV (reference sequence). The length of the CDR3 is 18 residues. CDR3: CASSPYQGLAESTGELFF. CDR3 sequence (DNA): TGTGCCAGCAGTCCCTACCAAGGACTAGCGGAGTCAACCGGGGAGCTGTTTTTT.

This clone appeared a single time. The chain combines TRBV6-6 with TRBJ2-5, with D possibly matching TRBD2 (7 bases). From germline, CDR1 is MNHNY and CDR2 SVGAGI (reference sequence). CDR3 length: 13 amino acids. V lost 10 bases and J 5 bases, leaving 17 bases between the germline ends. CDR3 bases: TGTGCCACCGGACGGGGGGCCTGGGAGACCCAGTACTTC. Its protein product is CATGRGAWETQYF.

The rearrangement joins TRBV19 to TRBJ2-3; 8 bases match TRBD2. Trimming removed 3 bases from V and 0 bases from J; junction bases left unmatched: 5. Germline CDR1 and CDR2: LNHDA and SQIVND (reference sequence). CDR3 length: 16 amino acids. CDR3 residues: CASSITSGTSTDTQYF. Here the CDR3 DNA reads TGTGCCAGTAGTATTACTAGCGGAACTAGCACAGATACGCAGTATTTT.